These 24 T cell receptor beta chains came from one sample sequenced in a study of OX40 agonist ivuxolimab in advanced cancers. The library relied on the immunoSEQ multiplex PCR assay. The table comes from immuneACCESS by way of TCRdb, which keeps in-frame sequences with V and J called. Part of the clones is missing from these tables; in studies checked, under half for an unresolved V gene and the rest for unknown reasons. Present in this sample are roughly 42,000 clones, 65% to 90% of which were seen just once. Of the sample, 12% is held by the ten largest clones. Sequenced material: CD4+ or CD8+ T cells sorted from blood, taken in a trial of the OX40 agonist ivuxolimab. The receptors originated from an adult with an advanced solid tumor such as melanoma, head and neck, liver or kidney cancer.

The rearrangement joins TRBV6-6 to TRBJ1-1; D gene uncertain. CDR3 length equals 12 residues. Germline loops: CDR1 MNHNY, CDR2 SVGAGI (reference sequence). The V and J ends lost 6 bases and 5 bases respectively, with 10 bases between them. In DNA, the CDR3 is TGTGCCAGCAGCCCTACAGTGACTGAAGCTTTCTTT. It translates to CASSPTVTEAFF.

The chain couples TRBV9 to TRBJ1-1, with 7 bases aligning to TRBD1. J was trimmed by 1 base and V by 3 bases; bases with no gene match: 3. CDR1 and CDR2 (germline): SGDLS, YYNGEE. The CDR3 has 14 amino acids. The CDR3 DNA sequence: TGTGCCAGCAGCGCGAGGGGGCCGAACACTGAAGCTTTCTTT. Translation gives CASSARGPNTEAFF.

As regards this clone: This sample includes further DNA sequences coding for the same CDR3. V is TRBV15 and J is TRBJ2-3; D unresolved. Germline-derived CDR1 and CDR2 are LNHNV and YYDKDF (reference sequence). CDR3 length: 12 residues. V was cut by 0 bases and J by 5 bases, with 3 bases left in between. The CDR3 DNA reads as TGTGCCACCAGCAGAGATGAAGATACGCAGTATTTT. It translates to CATSRDEDTQYF.

The chain combines TRBV7-9 with TRBJ1-1; D gene unclear. Germline V CDR1 and CDR2: SEHNR, FQNEAQ (reference sequence). CDR3 size: 12 residues. V shed 1 base and J shed 2 bases, with 2 bases lying between them. The CDR3 loop is CASSLENTEAFF. DNA of the CDR3: TGTGCCAGCAGCTTAGAAAACACTGAAGCTTTCTTT.

For this clone: The sample has other DNA sequences that encode this CDR3 too. This sequence joins TRBV7-6 and TRBJ2-2; the match to TRBD2 covers 8 bases. The germline V gene has CDR1 SGHVS and CDR2 FNYEAQ. CDR3 length: 17 amino acids. V was clipped by 0 bases and J by 4 bases; unmatched bases: 7. The CDR3: CASSLAAGGQRTGELFF. The CDR3 DNA sequence: TGTGCCAGCAGCTTAGCGGCGGGAGGACAGCGCACCGGGGAGCTGTTTTTT.

J is TRBJ2-3 and V is TRBV7-6; possibly TRBD2 for D (6 bases). Germline CDR1 reads SGHVS; CDR2 reads FNYEAQ. The ends were cut back, 2 bases at V and 5 bases at J, with 11 bases in the middle. The CDR3 has 14 residues. CDR3 amino acids: CASSLRSGGDTQYF. The CDR3 nucleotides are TGTGCCAGCAGCTTAAGATCCGGGGGAGATACGCAGTATTTT.

The DNA for the CDR3 is TGTGCCAGCTCACCGCCGGGAGAAGCCCGGTATGGCTACACCTTC. Translated, it gives CASSPPGEARYGYTF. The J gene is TRBJ1-2, the V gene TRBV18; D is unresolved. Germline CDR1 KGHSH, CDR2 LQKENI. The ends were cut back, 3 bases at V and 5 bases at J, with 16 bases in the middle. The CDR3 has 15 residues.

The chain recombines TRBV30 with TRBJ1-2; TRBD1 is a possible D gene (6 bases). The CDR3 consists of 12 residues. V gave up 4 bases and J gave up 2 bases, with 8 bases separating them. Germline CDR1 GTSNPN, CDR2 SVGIG (reference sequence). CDR3 loop: CAWTGANYGYTF. The CDR3 nucleotides read TGTGCCTGGACAGGGGCGAACTATGGCTACACCTTC. The whole variable domain, filled in from reference TRBV30 and TRBJ1-2, reads SQTIHQWPATLVQPVGSPLSLECTVEGTSNPNLYWYRQAAGRGLQLLFYSVGIGQISSEVPQNLSASRPQDRQFILSSKKLLLSDSGFYLCAWTGANYGYTFGSGTRLTVV.

As concerns this clone: This sequence may be a read error, since a much larger clone differs from it by one base. The rearrangement joins TRBV5-8 to TRBJ2-7; D is undetermined. This CDR3 region has 11 residues. V lost 4 bases to trimming and J lost 0 bases, with 2 bases between them. CDR1 is SGHTS, CDR2 YDEGEE, per germline. Here the CDR3 reads CASSPSYEQYF. CDR3 nucleotide sequence: TGTGCCAGCAGCCCCTCCTACGAGCAGTACTTC.

The chain combines TRBV27 with TRBJ2-1; D is perhaps TRBD2 (6 bases). Trimming pared 6 bases from V and 6 bases from J, leaving 18 bases between. Germline-derived CDR1 and CDR2 are MNHEY and SMNVEV (reference sequence). There are 15 residues in the CDR3. Here the CDR3 reads CASRNSGWGINEQFF. The CDR3 DNA is TGTGCCAGCAGGAACAGCGGGTGGGGGATCAATGAGCAGTTCTTC.

This chain links TRBV5-4 with TRBJ2-7; 9 nucleotides agree with TRBD1. The CDR3 sequence is 17 residues long. Trimming removed 3 bases from V and 5 bases from J; junction bases left unmatched: 15. Germline CDR1 is SGHNT and CDR2 is YYREEE (reference sequence). The CDR3 loop reads CASSWDGGQGMVDEQYF. As DNA, the CDR3 is TGTGCCAGCAGCTGGGATGGCGGACAGGGGATGGTCGACGAGCAGTACTTC.

V gene TRBV5-1 combines with J gene TRBJ2-5; 13 nucleotides line up with TRBD2. Looked up from germline, CDR1 is SGHRS and CDR2 is YFSETQ. The V segment lost 3 bases and the J segment 5 bases; nucleotides outside the gene matches: 4. The CDR3 loop spans 15 amino acids. This CDR3 is CASSSGLAGVETQYF. The DNA of the CDR3 is TGCGCCAGCAGCTCCGGACTAGCGGGAGTGGAGACCCAGTACTTC.

This chain uses TRBV7-9 with TRBJ2-7; the match to TRBD1 covers 7 bases. The CDR3 has 15 residues. V lost 2 bases to trimming and J lost 3 bases; unmatched junction nucleotides: 7. Germline CDR1 reads SEHNR; CDR2 reads FQNEAQ (reference sequence). CDR3 nucleotides: TGTGCCAGCAGCTTATTCAAGGGGACAGTCTACGAGCAGTACTTC. This gives the protein CASSLFKGTVYEQYF.

The V gene is TRBV9, the J gene TRBJ1-4; D unclear. The germline V and J ends were trimmed by 2 bases and 3 bases, with 11 bases remaining between them. The CDR3 runs to 15 residues. Germline V gene data show CDR1 as SGDLS and CDR2 as YYNGEE. The CDR3 nucleotides are TGTGCCAGCAGCGTCTACGGTTCGCCTAATGAAAAACTGTTTTTT. Its translation: CASSVYGSPNEKLFF.

This clone was counted only a few times. This chain connects TRBV29-1 to TRBJ1-2; D may be TRBD1 (6 bases). CDR1 is SQVTM and CDR2 is ANQGSEA in the germline V gene. CDR3 length: 14 residues. V lost 3 bases and J lost 2, with 13 bases in between. The CDR3 DNA reads TGCAGCGTTGAGGAGCAGGGGAGGAACTATGGCTACACCTTC. Encoded protein: CSVEEQGRNYGYTF.

This clone was seen a few times. The chain employs TRBV9 and TRBJ1-1; D is ambiguous. V was clipped by 2 bases and J by 1 base, with 6 bases between them. Germline CDR1 and CDR2: SGDLS and YYNGEE. The length of the CDR3 is 13 residues. The CDR3 sequence: CASSVSQNTEAFF. The CDR3 DNA reads TGTGCCAGCAGCGTCTCACAGAACACTGAAGCTTTCTTT.

The chain joins TRBV19 to TRBJ2-5, with D possibly matching TRBD2 (5 bases). Germline V gene sequence: CDR1 LNHDA, CDR2 SQIVND (reference sequence). This CDR3 spans 14 amino acids. Trimming left V 1 base short and J 3 bases short, with 9 bases between. CDR3 region: CASSIGTGEETQYF. The CDR3 nucleotides are TGTGCCAGTAGTATAGGGACTGGCGAAGAGACCCAGTACTTC.

V and J are TRBV28 and TRBJ1-1; TRBD1 is a possible D gene (5 bases). Germline V gene data show CDR1 as MDHEN and CDR2 as SYDVKM. The CDR3 runs 13 residues. Trimming shortened V by 8 bases and J by 2 bases, and 12 bases separated the two germline ends. The chain's CDR3 is CASGHGGNTEAFF. In nucleotides, the CDR3 is TGTGCCAGCGGCCACGGGGGTAACACTGAAGCTTTCTTT.

The rearrangement joins TRBV2 to TRBJ1-1; TRBD1 matches at 9 bases. The CDR3 spans 16 residues. Germline trimming cut 2 bases from V and 5 bases from J; bases unmatched to any gene: 9. Germline CDR1 reads SNHLY; CDR2 reads FYNNEI. This CDR3 is CASSETGQGRYTEAFF. As DNA, the CDR3 is TGTGCCAGCAGTGAAACGGGACAGGGTCGTTATACTGAAGCTTTCTTT.

The V gene is TRBV6-6, the J gene TRBJ1-4; D remains ambiguous. Per germline, CDR1 MNHNY and CDR2 SVGAGI (reference sequence). The CDR3 spans 12 residues. V lost 5 bases and J 12 bases, leaving 13 bases between the germline ends. Here the CDR3 DNA reads TGTGCCAGCAGTCCCCTACATGTCGAACTGTTTTTT. It yields the protein CASSPLHVELFF.

The chain combines TRBV7-9 with TRBJ2-2, with D unresolved. This CDR3 has 15 residues. Germline V gene data show CDR1 as SEHNR and CDR2 as FQNEAQ (reference sequence). Deletions cut 5 bases from V and 1 base from J, with 11 bases between. The CDR3 nucleotides are TGTGCCAGCAGCCACCGCGCCGAGAACACCGGGGAGCTGTTTTTT. Its translation is CASSHRAENTGELFF.

The V call is TRBV7-9, the J call TRBJ1-4, with 7 bases lining up with TRBD1. The CDR3 sequence is 14 residues long. Germline V gene sequence: CDR1 SEHNR, CDR2 FQNEAQ (reference sequence). V lost 5 bases, J lost 8 bases, and 8 bases stayed unmatched. The CDR3 loop is CASSPRQGREKLFF. The CDR3 DNA reads as TGTGCCAGCAGCCCGAGACAGGGTCGCGAAAAACTGTTTTTT.

This chain joins TRBV30 and TRBJ2-5; the match to TRBD2 covers 10 bases. The CDR3 consists of 15 residues. The V and J ends lost 2 bases and 4 bases, in that order; junction bases with no gene match: 7. CDR1 GTSNPN and CDR2 SVGIG come from the germline V gene (reference sequence). CDR3: CAWSTAGGLLETQYF. DNA of the CDR3: TGTGCCTGGAGTACAGCGGGGGGGCTTTTAGAGACCCAGTACTTC.

V usage is TRBV13 and J usage is TRBJ1-1, with D uncertain. V dropped 1 base and J dropped 12 bases, with 15 bases sitting between them. Germline V gene data show CDR1 as PRHDT and CDR2 as FYEKMQ (reference sequence). The length of the CDR3 is 13 residues. This CDR3 reads CASSLEEGYAPFF. In DNA form, the CDR3 reads TGTGCCAGCAGCTTAGAGGAGGGATACGCCCCTTTCTTT. Full variable domain (rest looked up from reference TRBV13 and TRBJ1-1): AAGVIQSPRHLIKEKRETATLKCYPIPRHDTVYWYQQGPGQDPQFLISFYEKMQSDKGSIPDRFSAQQFSDYHSELNMSSLELGDSALYFCASSLEEGYAPFFGQGTRLTVV.